Only one count was recorded for the clone carrying this T cell receptor (beta chain). Its matching antigen is unknown. The sample belongs to a study of lymphopenia after photon versus proton radiotherapy. General study findings and limits: Post-nadir TCR diversity decline inversely tracked overall survival among those who died.

The method was immunoSEQ multiplex PCR; TCRdb's version includes in-frame clones alone and lacks a portion of them. The sample consists of approximately 71,000 clones, around 90% of them appearing once. This TCR derives from a woman aged 70-85 years with pancreatic cancer. This sample comprised peripheral blood, obtained from a patient treated with photon-based radiotherapy.

In DNA, the CDR3 is TGCGCCAGCAGCCCCCTGGGACTAGGAGGCAATGAGCAGTTCTTC. It translates to CASSPLGLGGNEQFF. V gene TRBV4-1 combines with J gene TRBJ2-1; 8 nucleotides agree with TRBD2. V trimming: 4 bases; J trimming: 6 bases; junction bases outside the gene matches: 8. The germline gives CDR1 MGHRA, CDR2 YSYEKL. The length of the CDR3 is 15 residues.